Listed below are T cell receptor beta chains from one sample, sequenced in a study of shared clonotypes between healthy human individuals. Data came from immunoSEQ multiplex PCR; TCRdb stores just in-frame clones and leaves some out. The repertoire holds 2 million to 2.5 million clones, with around 96% as singletons. Sample: naive CD8+ T cells sorted from blood. Source of these receptors: a man aged 18 to 30 in good health. CDR3s include the opening cysteine and the closing phenylalanine or tryptophan. Each record gives: CDR3 DNA, CDR3 protein, J gene, clone size, V gene, D gene. A D gene is named only where the DNA matches it firmly. Some rows mark clone size as missing; the rest say once, few, many or name a class of expanded clone.

CDR3 DNA: TGTGCCAGCAGGAGCGGGGGGGCAAGGGATACGCAGTATTTT
CDR3 protein: CASRSGGARDTQYF
J gene: TRBJ2-3
clone size: once
V gene: TRBV6-1
D gene: TRBD2

CDR3 DNA: TGTGCCAGCAGTGACGGGACGGAAAAACTGTTTTTT
CDR3 protein: CASSDGTEKLFF
J gene: TRBJ1-4
clone size: NA
V gene: TRBV6-1
D gene: NA

CDR3 DNA: TGTGCCAGCAGAACCGGGAGCTCCTACGAGCAGTACTTC
CDR3 protein: CASRTGSSYEQYF
J gene: TRBJ2-7
clone size: NA
V gene: TRBV6-1
D gene: NA

CDR3 DNA: TGTGCCAGTAGCCTAGCGGGGTACACAGATACGCAGTATTTT
CDR3 protein: CASSLAGYTDTQYF
J gene: TRBJ2-3
clone size: NA
V gene: TRBV19
D gene: TRBD2

CDR3 DNA: TGTGCCAGCAGCCCCTTCGGGGGGCCCTATGGCTACACCTTC
CDR3 protein: CASSPFGGPYGYTF
J gene: TRBJ1-2
clone size: NA
V gene: TRBV27
D gene: NA

CDR3 DNA: TGTGCCAGCAGAAAATCGGGGAGCTCCTATAATTCACCCCTCCACTTT
CDR3 protein: CASRKSGSSYNSPLHF
J gene: TRBJ1-6
clone size: NA
V gene: TRBV2
D gene: NA

CDR3 DNA: TGTGCCAGCACCACGTACAGTGGGCACGAGCAGTACTTC
CDR3 protein: CASTTYSGHEQYF
J gene: TRBJ2-7
clone size: NA
V gene: TRBV6-5
D gene: NA

CDR3 DNA: TGTGCCAGCAGCCCCGGACAGGGTTACACAGATACGCAGTATTTT
CDR3 protein: CASSPGQGYTDTQYF
J gene: TRBJ2-3
clone size: once
V gene: TRBV14
D gene: TRBD1

CDR3 DNA: TGTGCCAGCAGTTTATTGGGACTAGCGAGCGAGCAGTACTTC
CDR3 protein: CASSLLGLASEQYF
J gene: TRBJ2-7
clone size: NA
V gene: TRBV28
D gene: TRBD2

CDR3 DNA: TGTGCCAGCAGCGACCGGGACAGGGCCGAACTACCGAATTTCAATGAGCAGTTCTTC
CDR3 protein: CASSDRDRAELPNFNEQFF
J gene: TRBJ2-1
clone size: NA
V gene: TRBV7-3
D gene: TRBD1

CDR3 DNA: TGTGCCAGCTCACCTGAACGTTTGGGGTCAGGAATATATACGCAGTATTTT
CDR3 protein: CASSPERLGSGIYTQYF
J gene: TRBJ2-3
clone size: NA
V gene: TRBV18
D gene: NA

CDR3 DNA: TGTGCCAGCAGCTTGTTGACCCGGGGGGACCCCGGGGAGCTGTTTTTT
CDR3 protein: CASSLLTRGDPGELFF
J gene: TRBJ2-2
clone size: NA
V gene: TRBV5-6
D gene: TRBD2

CDR3 DNA: TGTGCCAGCAGCTTGTCCGGAAAGGGGAGCGGTGAAAAACTGTTTTTT
CDR3 protein: CASSLSGKGSGEKLFF
J gene: TRBJ1-4
clone size: NA
V gene: TRBV11-2
D gene: NA

CDR3 DNA: TGTGCCAGCAGTGAACCGTGGGAGCTGTTTTTT
CDR3 protein: CASSEPWELFF
J gene: TRBJ2-2
clone size: once
V gene: TRBV6-1
D gene: NA